This entry is about one TCR beta chain. These data come from a study of T cells in localized non-small cell lung cancer. The method was immunoSEQ multiplex PCR; TCRdb's version includes in-frame clones alone and lacks a portion of them. The sample has around 19,000 clones; over 80% are singletons. The TCR originated in a man aged 35-75 years with stage II squamous cell lung carcinoma. The material was PBMCs, obtained before any cancer treatment.

CDR3 sequence reads: CASSLDPGTDTQYF. CDR3 nucleotides: TGTGCCAGCAGCTTAGATCCCGGCACAGATACGCAGTATTTT. The genes are TRBV11-3 and TRBJ2-3; D gene uncertain. CDR1 and CDR2 (germline): SGHNT, YENEEA. V was pared by 0 bases and J by 1 base, with 5 bases between. This CDR3 has 14 residues.